This paragraph reports one T cell receptor beta chain. Its target is not known. Clones were read by immunoSEQ multiplex PCR, and TCRdb kept only the in-frame ones, dropping some. The data hold roughly 2.6 million clones, with approximately 92% observed a single time. Trimming cost V 7 bases and J 1 base, with 10 bases left between them. The V gene's germline CDR1 is LNHDA and CDR2 SQIVND (reference sequence). The CDR3 runs to 13 residues. This sample is part of a study of shared clonotypes between healthy human individuals. Whole-study findings and limits: All-four-donor shared clonotypes had higher generation probabilities than non-shared clonotypes did.

This TCR was sampled from a man aged 18 to 30 in good health. This chain uses TRBV19 with TRBJ1-2, with unresolved D. Specimen: naive CD4+ T cells sorted from blood. Subset defined: CD45RA+ positively selected. The CDR3 DNA reads as TGTGCCAGTACCCTTCAGTTTAACTATGGCTACACCTTC. Translated, it gives CASTLQFNYGYTF. The full variable domain, rest sourced from reference TRBV19 and TRBJ1-2, is DGGITQSPKYLFRKEGQNVTLSCEQNLNHDAMYWYRQDPGQGLRLIYYSQIVNDFQKGDIAEGYSVSREKKESFPLTVTSAQKNPTAFYLCASTLQFNYGYTFGSGTRLTVV.